This T cell receptor (beta chain) was sequenced in a study of cytomegalovirus exposure and HLA in healthy donors. Notes on the study in general: Cytomegalovirus association was assigned to about 150 TCR beta chains. Excluded were some V segments that proved indistinguishable, including TRBV6-2 and TRBV6-3. Associated with HLA alleles at 0.05 false discovery rate in a later analysis were over 15,000 TCR beta sequences.

The CDR3 length is 18 residues. V lost 0 bases, J lost 0 bases, and 5 bases stayed unmatched. Germline CDR1 is MGHRA and CDR2 is YSYEKL. The PCR contained 60 Vbeta and 13 Jbeta primers. The table came from immunoSEQ multiplex PCR; TCRdb's copy has only in-frame clones and leaves some out. The sample includes under 100,000 clones, around 81% of them seen just once. This clone showed up just a few times. What it binds is unknown. This sequence was found in a woman in her seventies in good health and CMV-seropositive. This chain links TRBV4-1 with TRBJ2-2, with 9 bases matching TRBD2. Material: PBMCs. The CDR3 region is CASSQDFSGGSNTGELFF. CDR3 bases: TGCGCCAGCAGCCAAGATTTTAGCGGGGGATCGAACACCGGGGAGCTGTTTTTT.